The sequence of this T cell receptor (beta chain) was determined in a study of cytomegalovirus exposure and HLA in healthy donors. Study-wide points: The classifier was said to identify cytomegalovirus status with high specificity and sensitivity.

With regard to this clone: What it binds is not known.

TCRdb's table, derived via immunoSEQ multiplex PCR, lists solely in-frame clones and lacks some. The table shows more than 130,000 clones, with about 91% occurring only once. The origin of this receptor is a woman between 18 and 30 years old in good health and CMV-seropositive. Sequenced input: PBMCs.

CDR3 nucleotides: TGTGCCAGCTCACCATTGACAGGGGGGGACTATGGCTACACCTTC. Residues: CASSPLTGGDYGYTF. The chain links TRBV18 to TRBJ1-2; 9 bases align to TRBD1. J gave up 3 bases and V 2 bases, and 4 bases lay outside the gene matches. This CDR3 has 15 amino acids. CDR1 KGHSH and CDR2 LQKENI come from the germline V gene.